The 30 T cell receptor gamma chains below were found in one sample sequenced in a study of γδ T cells in repeated Plasmodium falciparum infection. TCRdb reanalysed the multiplex PCR reads with CATT. In the table there are around 24,000 gamma-chain clones, about 3% of which are singletons. Gammadelta T cells were flow-sorted from PBMC into Vgamma9/Vdelta2+ and Vdelta2-negative populations for bulk analysis. The sample comprised gamma-delta T cells from blood. Every receptor here comes from a pool of human donors (malaria-infected and uninfected, not separated).

Of note for this clone: The limits of the CDR3 on the DNA are not certain, so only TCRdb's listed CDR3 is given. The V gene is listed as TRGV9; no J gene was called. Including both end residues, the CDR3 is 29 amino acids long. Germline-derived CDR1 and CDR2 are GITISATS and ISYDGTV (reference sequence). CDR3 in amino acids: CALWEVLRNSLAVEQHLLSQVSIGRIQHF.

On this clone: The protein held in TCRdb is that of a much larger clone and does not match this DNA's translation at residue 8, likely because of a read error; the protein shown is translated from the DNA. The J gene is TRGJ1 or TRGJ2, the V gene TRGV4. The J gene, missing from TCRdb, was assigned here through DNA to germline matching. CDR1 is EGSTGY, CDR2 YDSYTSSV, per germline. Trimming removed 3 bases from V and 5 bases from J; junction bases left unmatched: 13. This CDR3 region has 15 residues. CDR3 loop: CATWDYATGDYKKLF. The CDR3, as DNA: TGTGCCACCTGGGATTACGCCACCGGGGATTATAAGAAACTCTTT.

There are a few counts of this clone. TCRdb assigns this DNA the protein of a much larger clone, which departs from its translation at residue 16; this likely reflects a read error, and the protein shown comes from translating the DNA. The V gene is TRGV9, the J gene TRGJP. No J segment appears in TCRdb, so it was assigned here by matching the sequence to germline. This CDR3 is 21 amino acids long. Germline V CDR1 and CDR2: GITISATS, ISYDGTV (reference sequence). CDR3 sequence reads: CALWEVHGSVRKELGRKIKVF. CDR3 bases: TGTGCCTTGTGGGAGGTGCATGGTTCGGTACGTAAAGAGTTGGGCAGAAAAATCAAGGTATTT.

At least ten counts were recorded for this clone. For this DNA, TCRdb reports the protein of a much larger clone, which diverges at residue 11, most likely from a read error; the protein presented here is translated directly from the DNA. J is TRGJ1 or TRGJ2 and V is TRGV9. CDR1 is GITISATS and CDR2 is ISYDGTV in the germline V gene (reference sequence). This CDR3 region has 15 residues. J was trimmed by 8 bases and V by 4 bases; bases with no gene match: 17. Written as DNA, the CDR3 is TGTGCCTTGTGGGACCGCCTGCAAGGGAATAATAAGAAACTCTTT. It translates to CALWDRLQGNNKKLF.

A few counts support this clone. For this DNA, TCRdb reports the protein of a much larger clone, which diverges at residue 15, most likely from a read error; the protein presented here is translated directly from the DNA. The J gene went uncalled, whereas the V gene is TRGV9. The CDR3 sequence is 17 residues long. CDR1 and CDR2 (germline): GITISATS, ISYDGTV (reference sequence). CDR3 region: CALWEVQGEGKYYKELF. The CDR3 bases are TGTGCCTTGTGGGAGGTGCAAGGGGAAGGAAAATATTATAAGGAACTCTTT.

This clone was detected ten times or more. Only one base separates this from a far larger clonotype, so it likely reflects a read error. Within the sample, other DNA sequences also encode this same CDR3. The rearrangement links TRGV9 to TRGJ1 or TRGJ2. CDR1 and CDR2 from the germline V gene are GITISATS and ISYDGTV (reference sequence). The CDR3 is 12 residues long. The CDR3 protein is CALWEGSDEKLF. CDR3 DNA: TGCGCCTTGTGGGAGGGGAGTGATGAGAAACTCTTT.

The sample holds many counts of this clone. The protein recorded in TCRdb matches a much larger clone and deviates from this DNA's translation at residue 9, suggesting a read error; the protein here is obtained by translating the DNA. The J gene is TRGJ1 or TRGJ2, the V gene TRGV4. In the absence of a J gene in TCRdb, the DNA was matched to germline to assign it here. This CDR3 is 12 amino acids long. Germline CDR1 is EGSTGY and CDR2 is YDSYTSSV. The CDR3 bases are TGTGCCACCTGGGTCGCCGTGTATAGGAAACTCTTT. Encoded protein: CATWVAVYRKLF.

Ten or more counts support this clone. This likely reflects a read error, since a far larger clone is one base away. Other DNA sequences of this sample code for an identical CDR3. The CDR3 protein is CALWELYTTGWFKIF. The DNA of the CDR3 is TGCGCCTTGTGGGAGTTATATACCACTGGTTGGTTCAAGATATTT. The chain links TRGV9 to TRGJP1. The CDR3 totals 15 residues. Germline V gene lookup returns CDR1 GITISATS and CDR2 ISYDGTV (reference sequence).

This clone occurred a few times. Only one base separates this from a far larger clonotype, so it likely reflects a read error. Other nucleotide sequences in the sample specify the same CDR3. The rearrangement uses TRGV9 and TRGJP. The J gene is absent in TCRdb and was assigned here via DNA matching to germline. This CDR3 region has 18 residues. CDR1 and CDR2 from the germline V gene are GITISATS and ISYDGTV (reference sequence). CDR3 sequence (DNA): TGTGCCTTATGGGAGGTGCGGAGAGGAGAGTTGGGCAAAAAAATCAAGGTATTT. Translation: CALWEVRRGELGKKIKVF.

This clone was detected ten times or more. It is likely a read error: a sequence one base away is far more abundant. DNA for the CDR3: TGTGCCTTGCGGGAGGTCTGTGGGGGCGGGAAACTCTTT. Amino acid sequence: CALREVCGGGKLF. V usage is TRGV9 and J usage is TRGJ1 or TRGJ2. In germline, CDR1 is GITISATS, CDR2 ISYDGTV (reference sequence). This CDR3 comprises 13 residues.

This clone was counted between two and nine times. TCRdb's entry gives the protein of a much larger clone, which mismatches this DNA's translation at residue 3, likely from a read error; the protein reported here is translated from the DNA. The rearrangement uses TRGV9 and TRGJ1 or TRGJ2. Germline matching of the DNA provided the J gene here, since TCRdb leaves it blank. Germline V gene sequence: CDR1 GITISATS, CDR2 ISYDGTV (reference sequence). CDR3 length equals 14 residues. The CDR3 loop reads CAMWETQNYYKKLF. DNA for the CDR3: TGTGCCATGTGGGAGACACAGAATTATTATAAGAAACTCTTT.

This clone was found a few times. The protein held in TCRdb is that of a much larger clone and does not match this DNA's translation at residue 15, likely because of a read error; the protein shown is translated from the DNA. The V gene corresponds to TRGV9; no J gene was called. CDR3 length: 17 residues. CDR1 and CDR2 from the germline V gene are GITISATS and ISYDGTV (reference sequence). The CDR3 DNA is TGTGCCTTGTGGGTACTCCTCCAAGAGTTGGGCAAAAAAATCGAGGTATTT. Protein: CALWVLLQELGKKIEVF.

The rearrangement joins TRGV4 to TRGJP2. TCRdb carries no J gene annotation; the J gene was assigned here by matching the DNA with germline. The CDR3 sequence is 19 residues long. With 3 bases clipped from V and 4 bases from J, the junction kept 20 bases outside the gene matches. Germline V gives CDR1 EGSTGY, CDR2 YDSYTSSV. The CDR3 region is CATWDNLVSAQYSDWIKTF. In nucleotides, the CDR3 is TGTGCCACCTGGGATAACCTCGTCTCGGCGCAATATAGTGATTGGATCAAGACGTTT.

This clone was recorded many times. With a far larger clone one base away, a read error is the likely cause. The same CDR3 arises from other DNA sequences in this sample as well. The V gene is TRGV4, the J gene TRGJ1 or TRGJ2. This CDR3 has 14 residues. Per germline, CDR1 EGSTGY and CDR2 YDSYTSSV. The CDR3 loop is CATWAPVGGYKKLF. The CDR3 DNA reads TGTGCCACCTGGGCCCCGGTCGGAGGCTATAAGAAGCTCTTT.

This clone was recorded many times. Translating this DNA gives a protein that differs at residue 8 from the TCRdb one, which belongs to a much larger clone; a read error is likely, and the protein shown is this translation. The rearrangement links TRGV9 to TRGJ1 or TRGJ2. Germline trimming cut 0 bases from V and 8 bases from J; bases unmatched to any gene: 4. Per germline, CDR1 GITISATS and CDR2 ISYDGTV (reference sequence). The CDR3 runs to 12 residues. The CDR3 coding sequence is TGTGCCTTGTGGGAGGTGCAACATAAGAAACTCTTT. Amino acids: CALWEVQHKKLF.

About this clone itself: Translating this DNA gives a protein that differs at residue 5 from the TCRdb one, which belongs to a much larger clone; a read error is likely, and the protein shown is this translation. This same CDR3 is encoded by further DNA sequences in the sample. The chain combines TRGV9 with TRGJ1 or TRGJ2. The J gene, missing from TCRdb, was assigned here through DNA to germline matching. This CDR3 spans 11 amino acids. Germline V lookup: CDR1 GITISATS, CDR2 ISYDGTV (reference sequence). J gave up 9 bases and V 5 bases, and 7 bases lay outside the gene matches. This chain's CDR3 is CALWGVRKKLF. For the CDR3, the DNA is TGTGCCTTGTGGGGGGTACGTAAGAAACTCTTT.

This clone was recorded many times. One base separates it from a far larger clone, so it is likely a read error. This same CDR3 is encoded by further DNA sequences in the sample. This chain links TRGV9 with TRGJ1 or TRGJ2. TCRdb lists no J gene, so it was determined here by aligning the DNA to germline. Germline V gene lookup returns CDR1 GITISATS and CDR2 ISYDGTV (reference sequence). This CDR3 is built from 14 residues. In DNA, the CDR3 is TGTGCCTTATGGGAGCCGCGAAATTATTATAAGAAACTCTTT. This sequence encodes CALWEPRNYYKKLF.

This clone was found many times. This DNA's translation differs at residue 3 from TCRdb's protein, which comes from a much larger clone; a read error is likely, and the protein shown is translated from the DNA. The chain links TRGV9 to TRGJ1 or TRGJ2. The J gene was not available in TCRdb and was assigned here by matching the DNA to germline segments. The CDR3 extends over 11 amino acids. Looked up from germline, CDR1 is GITISATS and CDR2 is ISYDGTV (reference sequence). This CDR3 reads CASWEPYKKLF. CDR3 coding DNA: TGTGCCTCGTGGGAACCTTATAAGAAACTCTTT.

This clone was seen repeatedly, ten times or more. A read error is the likely source, as a far larger clone sits one nucleotide away. V gene TRGV9 combines with J gene TRGJ1 or TRGJ2. The CDR3 runs 13 residues. V lost 5 bases to trimming and J lost 12 bases; unmatched junction nucleotides: 16. Germline V gene data show CDR1 as GITISATS and CDR2 as ISYDGTV (reference sequence). The CDR3 spells CALWGVCGGGKLF. DNA for the CDR3: TGTGCCTTGTGGGGGGTCTGTGGGGGCGGGAAACTCTTT.

The sample holds many counts of this clone. The protein given by TCRdb reflects a much larger clone and differs at residue 5 from this DNA's translation, likely from a read error; the protein shown is the DNA's translation. The chain joins TRGV9 to TRGJ1 or TRGJ2. The length of the CDR3 is 15 residues. The germline V gene encodes CDR1 GITISATS and CDR2 ISYDGTV (reference sequence). In DNA, the CDR3 is TGTGCCTTGTGGGGGGTGCAGAGCCTTATTTATAAGAAACTCTTT. This translates into CALWGVQSLIYKKLF.

This clone was counted many times. The protein recorded in TCRdb matches a much larger clone and deviates from this DNA's translation at residue 16, suggesting a read error; the protein here is obtained by translating the DNA. The chain has TRGV4 and TRGJP2. This CDR3 spans 19 amino acids. Germline CDR1 is EGSTGY and CDR2 is YDSYTSSV. CDR3 nucleotides: TGTGCCACCTGGGATGGGCTACAGCCTGTCAGATGTAGTGATTGGACCAAGACGTTT. It specifies CATWDGLQPVRCSDWTKTF.

In its sample, this clone was seen a few times. The TCRdb protein, from a much larger clone, departs from this DNA's translation at residue 7, likely by read error; the protein shown derives from the DNA. The rearrangement uses TRGV9 and TRGJP. The J gene was not available in TCRdb and was assigned here by matching the DNA to germline segments. Germline V lookup: CDR1 GITISATS, CDR2 ISYDGTV (reference sequence). The CDR3 is made up of 18 amino acids. J lost 6 bases, V lost 0 bases, and 8 bases had no gene match. CDR3: CALWEVPTRELGKKIKVF. The DNA for the CDR3 is TGTGCCTTGTGGGAGGTGCCGACGAGAGAGTTGGGCAAAAAAATCAAGGTATTT.

About this clone: Since a far larger clone is one base different, this is likely a read error. The sample has other DNA sequences that encode this CDR3 too. For the V gene the call is TRGV9; the J gene has no call. The germline V gene encodes CDR1 GITISATS and CDR2 ISYDGTV (reference sequence). This CDR3 is built from 11 residues. Here the CDR3 reads CALWEVRKKLF. The CDR3 DNA sequence: TGTGCCTTGTGGGAGGTGCGAAAGAAGCTCTTT.

Many counts were recorded for this clone. A far larger clone is off by one base, so a read error is likely. The same CDR3 also results from other DNA sequences found in this sample. V gene TRGV9 combines with J gene TRGJ1 or TRGJ2. The J gene comes from matching the DNA to germline here; TCRdb lacks it. CDR3 length equals 14 residues. CDR1 and CDR2 from the germline V gene are GITISATS and ISYDGTV (reference sequence). This CDR3 is CALWEVNPPYKKLF. CDR3 nucleotides: TGTGCCCTGTGGGAGGTAAATCCCCCTTATAAGAAACTCTTT.

Many counts were recorded for this clone. Being one base from a much bigger clone, this may be a read error. The chain's CDR3 is CATWVRPNKKLF. CDR3 coding DNA: TGTGCCACCTGGGTCCGCCCGAATAAGAAACTCTTT. J is TRGJ1 or TRGJ2 and V is TRGV2. Per the germline V gene, CDR1 is EGSNGY and CDR2 is YDSYNSKV. The CDR3 is made up of 12 amino acids. J gave up 8 bases and V 5 bases, and 9 bases lay outside the gene matches.

This clone was picked up a small number of times. TCRdb's listed protein matches a much larger clone and diverges from this DNA's translation at residue 8, likely through a read error; the protein shown comes from the DNA. The genes are TRGV9 and TRGJ1 or TRGJ2. No J gene is reported in TCRdb; it was inferred here by comparing the DNA with germline. V shed 3 bases, J shed 0 bases, and the junction held 14 bases outside the gene matches. Germline V gene sequence: CDR1 GITISATS, CDR2 ISYDGTV (reference sequence). The CDR3 runs 17 residues. CDR3 bases: TGTGCCTTGTGGGAGTTTCCGTTGTCTGAGAATTATTATAAGAAACTCTTT. This codes for CALWEFPLSENYYKKLF.

As for this clone: This is likely an artifact of a read error, given a far larger clone one base away. In the same sample, other DNA sequences code for this CDR3. Here the V gene is TRGV4, but the J gene went uncalled. Germline V CDR1 and CDR2: EGSTGY, YDSYTSSV. This CDR3 comprises 11 residues. The CDR3 reads CATWDRSKKLF. The CDR3 bases are TGTGCCACCTGGGATCGTAGTAAGAAACTCTTC.

By share, this clone ranks as large. At the DNA level, this CDR3 is encoded by other sequences in the same sample as well. The V gene is TRGV4, the J gene TRGJ1 or TRGJ2. This CDR3 region has 11 residues. Germline trimming cut 0 bases from V and 7 bases from J; bases unmatched to any gene: 0. Germline CDR1 is EGSTGY and CDR2 is YDSYTSSV. For the CDR3, the DNA is TGTGCCACCTGGGATGGGTATAAGAAACTCTTT. Encoded protein: CATWDGYKKLF.

This clone showed up many times. The chain couples TRGV5 to TRGJ1 or TRGJ2. This CDR3 has 13 residues. Losses at the gene ends were 1 base for V and 2 bases for J; bases not matched to a gene: 2. CDR1 and CDR2 (germline): VINAFY, YDVSNSKD. CDR3 nucleotide sequence: TGTGCCACCTGGGACAGTTATTATTATAAGAAACTCTTT. It encodes CATWDSYYYKKLF.

This clone was picked up many times. The protein TCRdb lists belongs to a much larger clone and differs from this DNA's translation at residue 11, which points to a read error; the protein shown is made from the DNA. Here the V gene is TRGV9, but the J gene went uncalled. Per the germline V gene, CDR1 is GITISATS and CDR2 is ISYDGTV (reference sequence). The CDR3 contains 13 residues. This chain's CDR3 is CALWEPETYKRLF. CDR3 coding DNA: TGTGCCTTGTGGGAGCCTGAAACTTATAAGAGACTCTTT.